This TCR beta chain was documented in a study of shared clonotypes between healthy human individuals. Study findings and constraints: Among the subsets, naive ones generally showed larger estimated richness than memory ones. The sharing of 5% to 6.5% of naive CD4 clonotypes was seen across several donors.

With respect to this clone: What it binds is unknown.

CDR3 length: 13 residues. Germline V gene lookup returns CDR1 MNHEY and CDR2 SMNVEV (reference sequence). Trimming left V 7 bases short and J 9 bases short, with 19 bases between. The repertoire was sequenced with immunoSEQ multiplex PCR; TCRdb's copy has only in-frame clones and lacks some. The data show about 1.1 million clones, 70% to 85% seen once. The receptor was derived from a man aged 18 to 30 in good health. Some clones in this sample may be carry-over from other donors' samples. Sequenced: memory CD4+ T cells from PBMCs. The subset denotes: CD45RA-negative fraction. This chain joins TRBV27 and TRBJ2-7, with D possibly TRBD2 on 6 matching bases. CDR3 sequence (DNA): TGTGCCAGCACTGAAATCGGAGGGCGGAGGCAGTACTTC. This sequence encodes CASTEIGGRRQYF.